This T cell receptor beta chain comes out of a study of cytomegalovirus exposure and HLA in healthy donors. Repertoires were generated with immunoSEQ multiplex PCR, while TCRdb's copy carries only in-frame clones and drops some. Of under 150,000 clones in the sample, 84% were seen once. The source is a woman in her 30s in good health and CMV-seronegative. Sequenced material: PBMCs.

The chain's CDR3 is CASNFQPSGSGDTQYF. Here the CDR3 DNA reads TGCGCCAGCAACTTCCAGCCTAGCGGGAGTGGAGATACGCAGTATTTT. V is TRBV5-1 and J is TRBJ2-3; TRBD2 agrees at 10 bases. Unmatched junction bases numbered 12, after V lost 6 bases and J lost 5 bases. Germline CDR1 is SGHRS and CDR2 is YFSETQ. There are 16 residues in the CDR3.